The 25 T cell receptor beta chains in this list originate from one sample, sequenced in a study of blood T cell repertoires in COVID-19. Measured with immunoSEQ multiplex PCR; TCRdb has only the in-frame clones, and not every one. The repertoire holds 300,000 to 400,000 clones, with approximately 87% as singletons. Input material: PBMCs or T cells enriched from blood (not recorded which). Receptor source: a woman aged 25 to 39 with acute COVID-19.

The rearrangement joins TRBV7-9 to TRBJ2-1; 12 bases align to TRBD2. The V gene end was trimmed by 6 bases and the J gene end by 9 bases; junction bases not matched to a gene: 12. The CDR3 runs to 16 residues. The germline V gene encodes CDR1 SEHNR and CDR2 FQNEAQ (reference sequence). The CDR3 region is CASSRYSSGGAIEQFF. CDR3 nucleotide sequence: TGTGCCAGCAGTCGGTATTCTAGCGGGGGGGCCATTGAGCAGTTCTTC. Filled out from reference TRBV7-9 and TRBJ2-1, the complete variable domain reads DTGVSQNPRHKITKRGQNVTFRCDPISEHNRLYWYRQTLGQGPEFLTYFQNEAQLEKSRLLSDRFSAERPKGSFSTLEIQRTEQGDSAMYLCASSRYSSGGAIEQFFGPGTRLTVL.

The chain couples TRBV5-4 to TRBJ2-1; 7 bases map to TRBD2. This CDR3 is built from 14 residues. Germline CDR1 is SGHNT and CDR2 is YYREEE (reference sequence). The V gene end was trimmed by 2 bases and the J gene end by 5 bases; junction bases not matched to a gene: 4. The CDR3 DNA follows: TGTGCCAGCAGCTTTCGAGGACTAGACAATGAGCAGTTCTTC. Protein sequence: CASSFRGLDNEQFF.

The chain combines TRBV7-9 with TRBJ2-5; no clear D gene. Trimming took off 4 bases at V and 5 bases at J, with 20 bases between the two ends. Germline CDR1 SEHNR, CDR2 FQNEAQ (reference sequence). CDR3 size: 16 residues. This CDR3 reads CASSSPRVLVGETQYF. For the CDR3, the DNA is TGTGCCAGCAGCTCCCCCCGGGTCTTGGTCGGGGAGACCCAGTACTTC.

The rearrangement uses TRBV19 and TRBJ1-5, with TRBD1 matching over 8 bases. J gave up 4 bases and V 9 bases, and 5 bases lay outside the gene matches. Germline V CDR1 and CDR2: LNHDA, SQIVND (reference sequence). The length of the CDR3 is 13 residues. The CDR3 loop is CASRTGINQPQHF. CDR3 in DNA: TGTGCCAGCCGGACAGGGATTAATCAGCCCCAGCATTTT.

The gene calls are TRBV5-1 and TRBJ1-2, with D perhaps TRBD1 (5 bases). This CDR3 has 14 amino acids. The V and J ends lost 0 bases and 2 bases respectively, with 8 bases between them. Looked up from germline, CDR1 is SGHRS and CDR2 is YFSETQ. This CDR3 is CASSLGQFNYGYTF. The CDR3 coding sequence is TGCGCCAGCAGCTTGGGACAGTTCAACTATGGCTACACCTTC.

The chain carries TRBV6-2 or TRBV6-3 and TRBJ2-2; 12 positions agree with TRBD2. J lost 6 bases, V lost 6 bases, and 8 bases had no gene match. The germline CDR1 and CDR2 sequences are MNHEY and SVGEGT. CDR3 length equals 16 residues. As DNA, the CDR3 is TGTGCCAGCAGCCGAAGGACTAGCGGGGCTTCCGGGGAGCTGTTTTTT. Its translation: CASSRRTSGASGELFF.

V usage is TRBV29-1 and J usage is TRBJ2-3; D perhaps matches TRBD1 (6 bases). The CDR3 has 14 amino acids. The V end lost 4 bases, the J end lost 4 bases, and 15 bases lay between the germline ends. Germline V gene lookup returns CDR1 SQVTM and CDR2 ANQGSEA. The CDR3 loop is CSVVTGIVADTQYF. The DNA of the CDR3 is TGCAGCGTTGTTACAGGGATCGTCGCAGATACGCAGTATTTT.

The chain links TRBV19 to TRBJ1-3; D possibly corresponds to TRBD1 (6 bases). The CDR3 totals 16 residues. CDR1 is LNHDA and CDR2 is SQIVND in the germline V gene (reference sequence). The germline V and J ends were trimmed by 5 bases and 0 bases, with 14 bases remaining between them. As DNA, the CDR3 is TGTGCCAGTAGTGGACGGGACATGACCTCTGGAAACACCATATATTTT. Amino acid sequence: CASSGRDMTSGNTIYF.

This clone appeared a few times. J is TRBJ1-1 and V is TRBV27; D unclear. This CDR3 has 14 residues. Germline CDR1 reads MNHEY; CDR2 reads SMNVEV (reference sequence). V dropped 6 bases and J dropped 1 base, with 12 bases sitting between them. In DNA form, the CDR3 reads TGTGCCAGCAGGGGAGGCGGAAGGAACACTGAAGCTTTCTTT. This gives the protein CASRGGGRNTEAFF.

The chain combines TRBV7-8 with TRBJ2-1; a possible D gene is TRBD1 (5 bases). Germline assignment: CDR1 SGHVS and CDR2 FQNEAQ. V was cut by 3 bases and J by 4 bases, with 16 bases left in between. The CDR3 totals 16 residues. CDR3 protein: CASSFARTRGYNEQFF. In DNA, the CDR3 is TGTGCCAGCAGCTTTGCCAGGACAAGAGGATACAATGAGCAGTTCTTC. Filled out from reference TRBV7-8 and TRBJ2-1, the complete variable domain reads GAGVSQSPRYKVAKRGQDVALRCDPISGHVSLFWYQQALGQGPEFLTYFQNEAQLDKSGLPSDRFFAERPEGSVSTLKIQRTQQEDSAVYLCASSFARTRGYNEQFFGPGTRLTVL.

The chain couples TRBV30 to TRBJ1-2; TRBD1 is a possible D gene (5 bases). The CDR3 extends over 13 amino acids. V lost 0 bases, J lost 4 bases, and 9 bases lay in between. Germline CDR1 reads GTSNPN; CDR2 reads SVGIG (reference sequence). The CDR3 DNA follows: TGTGCCTGGAGTGTCGGACACATCTATGGCTACACCTTC. Translating gives CAWSVGHIYGYTF.

V gene TRBV21-1 combines with J gene TRBJ1-3; the table's D call of TRBD1 was not tested on the DNA. TRBV21-1 is an annotated pseudogene. The CDR3 length is 13 residues. CDR3 DNA: TGTGCCAGCAGCCTACGGGACAGCGACACCATATATTTT. Amino acid sequence: CASSLRDSDTIYF.

This clone was seen a single time. Other DNA sequences in the sample encode the same CDR3. The chain links TRBV29-1 to TRBJ1-1; 8 nucleotides line up with TRBD1. CDR1 SQVTM and CDR2 ANQGSEA come from the germline V gene. The junction had 3 bases not matched to a gene; V was cut back by 7 bases and J by 2 bases. CDR3 length: 12 amino acids. In nucleotides, the CDR3 is TGCAGCGCCGGGACAGGCAACACTGAAGCTTTCTTT. Translation: CSAGTGNTEAFF.

The chain combines TRBV7-8 with TRBJ2-7, with TRBD2 matching 11 bases. Trimming at V came to 5 bases and at J to 0 bases, leaving 3 bases not matched to a gene. CDR1 and CDR2 (germline): SGHVS, FQNEAQ. The CDR3 consists of 15 residues. As DNA, the CDR3 is TGTGCCAGCAGCCCCGGGACTAGCGGCTCCTACGAGCAGTACTTC. Translating it yields CASSPGTSGSYEQYF.

The chain combines TRBV6-5 with TRBJ1-6; 9 bases are shared with TRBD1. The CDR3 runs to 14 residues. Germline V gene data show CDR1 as MNHEY and CDR2 as SVGAGI. The J segment lost 7 bases and the V segment lost 6 bases, leaving 4 bases of the junction unmatched. CDR3 in DNA: TGTGCCAGCAGGGGACAGGGCCGAAATTCACCCCTCCACTTT. As protein: CASRGQGRNSPLHF.

The rearrangement uses TRBV19 and TRBJ1-1, with D unresolved. The length of the CDR3 is 12 residues. V was trimmed by 3 bases and J by 7 bases, leaving 9 bases between them. Germline V gene data show CDR1 as LNHDA and CDR2 as SQIVND (reference sequence). The CDR3, as DNA: TGTGCCAGTAGTATGTCCGACTTTGAAGCTTTCTTT. Translating gives CASSMSDFEAFF.

As for this clone: Other DNA sequences within the sample encode an identical CDR3. The rearrangement joins TRBV10-2 to TRBJ2-7; 9 bases match TRBD1. V was clipped by 6 bases and J by 2 bases; unmatched bases: 5. This CDR3 is built from 14 residues. Germline values: CDR1 WSHSY, CDR2 SAAADI. CDR3 nucleotide sequence: TGCGCCAGCAGGGCCGGGACAGGGCCCTACGAGCAGTACTTC. Its protein product is CASRAGTGPYEQYF.

Only a few counts were recorded for this clone. The chain employs TRBV2 and TRBJ1-2; D possibly corresponds to TRBD1 (6 bases). The CDR3 is 14 residues long. The V gene's germline CDR1 is SNHLY and CDR2 FYNNEI. Trimming pared 3 bases from V and 8 bases from J, leaving 16 bases between. The DNA for the CDR3 is TGTGCCAGCAGTGATAGAAACAGGGCAAGCGGCTACACCTTC. As protein: CASSDRNRASGYTF.

V gene TRBV4-3 combines with J gene TRBJ2-5; 7 bases are shared with TRBD1. This CDR3 is 14 amino acids long. The germline CDR1 and CDR2 sequences are LGHNA and YSLEER. The V gene end was trimmed by 0 bases and the J gene end by 5 bases; junction bases not matched to a gene: 3. CDR3 in amino acids: CASSQDLQGETQYF. CDR3 nucleotide sequence: TGCGCCAGCAGCCAAGATCTACAGGGGGAGACCCAGTACTTC.

This chain links TRBV5-5 with TRBJ2-7, with D possibly being TRBD1 (5 bases). The CDR3 spans 17 residues. With 1 base removed from V and 2 bases from J, the gap between germline ends came to 19 bases. Germline V gives CDR1 SGHKS, CDR2 YYEKEE (reference sequence). In DNA, the CDR3 is TGTGCCAGCAGCTTGTTCCCCGACAGACCCAAAGCCTACGAGCAGTACTTC. Amino acid sequence: CASSLFPDRPKAYEQYF.

The chain couples TRBV6-4 to TRBJ2-7, with 7 bases that match TRBD1. This CDR3 has 14 residues. V lost 1 base and J lost 2; bases outside the gene matches: 2. Germline V gene data show CDR1 as MRHNA and CDR2 as SNTAGT. This CDR3 reads CASSDWDSPYEQYF. CDR3 bases: TGTGCCAGCAGTGACTGGGACAGCCCCTACGAGCAGTACTTC.

The chain employs TRBV3-1 (or the pseudogene TRBV3-2) and TRBJ2-7, with 9 bases lining up with TRBD2. V lost 0 bases to trimming and J lost 2 bases; unmatched junction nucleotides: 5. Germline CDR1 LGHDT, CDR2 YNNKEL (reference sequence). This CDR3 has 16 amino acids. CDR3 in amino acids: CASSQDWLAGTYEQYF. The CDR3 DNA follows: TGTGCCAGCAGCCAAGATTGGCTAGCGGGGACCTACGAGCAGTACTTC.

This clone has more than one count but fewer than ten. The rearrangement joins TRBV30 to TRBJ1-1, with 7 bases fitting TRBD1. The CDR3 totals 14 residues. Trimming cost V 3 bases and J 4 bases; bases outside gene matches: 8. CDR1 and CDR2 (germline): GTSNPN, SVGIG (reference sequence). CDR3 residues: CAWSPGGLGTEAFF. CDR3 coding DNA: TGTGCCTGGAGCCCAGGGGGGCTGGGCACTGAAGCTTTCTTT.

V and J are TRBV30 and TRBJ1-5, with TRBD1 matching 7 bases. V lost 2 bases, J lost 2 bases, and 6 bases stayed unmatched. The CDR3 is 15 residues long. Germline CDR1 is GTSNPN and CDR2 is SVGIG (reference sequence). Here the CDR3 DNA reads TGTGCCTGGAGTACCGGGACAGATGGCAATCAGCCCCAGCATTTT. Translated, it gives CAWSTGTDGNQPQHF. Full variable domain (outside the CDR3, taken from reference TRBV30 and TRBJ1-5): SQTIHQWPATLVQPVGSPLSLECTVEGTSNPNLYWYRQAAGRGLQLLFYSVGIGQISSEVPQNLSASRPQDRQFILSSKKLLLSDSGFYLCAWSTGTDGNQPQHFGDGTRLSIL.

CDR3 in DNA: TGTGCCAGCAGCTCCGACAGGGAAAGGGATTCACCCCTCCACTTT. Its translation: CASSSDRERDSPLHF. The V and J genes are TRBV5-6 and TRBJ1-6, with 7 bases aligning to TRBD1. The CDR3 runs 15 residues. V trimming: 3 bases; J trimming: 8 bases; junction bases outside the gene matches: 8. CDR1 and CDR2 (germline): SGHDT, YYEEEE.